This T cell receptor beta chain appears in the sequencing data of a study of T cells in Graves' hyperthyroidism and ophthalmopathy. Study summary: Once the initial diagnosis was made, peripheral blood was obtained before any treatment.

This clonotype has ten or more counts. Amplification of TCR beta CDR3 regions used RNA as the template. HTBI primers were employed in a first-round RT-PCR of the TCR CDR3. TCRdb used MiXCR to reprocess the multiplex PCR reads, holding one entry per CDR3 protein. The repertoire holds hundreds of thousands of distinct CDR3 sequences, with roughly 25% as singletons. The CDR3 has 14 residues. Per germline, CDR1 MNHNS and CDR2 SASEGT. V was pared by 3 bases and J by 2 bases, with 11 bases between. The chain couples TRBV6-1 to TRBJ2-7, with D hard to call. The sequencing sample was made of blood. This TCR came from a woman aged 25 to 39 with Graves' ophthalmopathy. CDR3: CASSENLRPYEQYF. The CDR3 DNA reads as TGTGCCAGCAGTGAGAACCTCCGGCCCTACGAGCAGTACTTC.